The 23 T cell receptor beta chains below all came from one sample that was sequenced in a study of blood T cells in healthy people across ages. Alongside a J-beta primer mix, a sample-barcoded 5' primer served in a second PCR lasting roughly 7 to 11 cycles. Via MiXCR, TCRdb re-called the 5' RACE reads, giving one row per CDR3 protein. Among about 290,000 distinct CDR3 sequences, roughly 26% were seen once, and the ten largest hold roughly 30%. The material sequenced was blood. The receptor set was obtained from a woman between 70 and 85 years old in good health.

This clonotype was seen a handful of times. The gene calls are TRBV29-1 and TRBJ2-5; 10 nucleotides agree with TRBD1. The germline CDR1 and CDR2 sequences are SQVTM and ANQGSEA. The CDR3 consists of 13 residues. V was pared by 3 bases and J by 7 bases, with 5 bases of the junction left unmatched. Here the CDR3 reads CSVELGDRGTQYF. In nucleotides, the CDR3 is TGCAGCGTTGAGTTGGGGGACAGGGGGACCCAGTACTTC. Together with reference TRBV29-1 and TRBJ2-5, the CDR3 gives the full variable domain: SAVISQKPSRDICQRGTSLTIQCQVDSQVTMMFWYRQQPGQSLTLIATANQGSEATYESGFVIDKFPISRPNLTFSTLTVSNMSPEDSSIYLCSVELGDRGTQYFGPGTRLLVL.

Comment on this clonotype: The junction departs from germline at one end; a sequencing error may be responsible. V usage is TRBV24-1 and J usage is TRBJ2-5; D perhaps matches TRBD2 (5 bases). The better agreement between TRBJ2-7 and the DNA end casts doubt on the J call. CDR1 KGHDR and CDR2 SFDVKD come from the germline V gene. The CDR3 contains 11 residues. The DNA of the CDR3 is TGTGCCGCCAGTGAACGGGGCGAGCAGTACTTC. It encodes CAASERGEQYF.

The sample holds a few counts of this clonotype. V usage is TRBV20-1 and J usage is TRBJ2-5, with 8 bases lining up with TRBD1. The J call may be mistaken, given a closer DNA end match to TRBJ2-1. The CDR3 runs 15 residues. Germline V CDR1 and CDR2: DFQATT, SNEGSKA (reference sequence). The CDR3 sequence is CSARDLQGAVTEQFF. The CDR3 coding sequence is TGCAGTGCTAGAGATCTCCAGGGGGCAGTGACTGAGCAGTTCTTC.

As DNA, the CDR3 is TGTGCCAGCAGCTCTCAGGGCGGGAGCTCCTACGAGCAGTACTTC. It codes for CASSSQGGSSYEQYF. J is TRBJ2-5 and V is TRBV7-2; TRBD2 agrees at 7 bases. The J call may be mistaken, given a closer DNA end match to TRBJ2-7. This CDR3 comprises 15 residues. From germline, CDR1 is SGHTA and CDR2 FQGNSA.

The rearrangement joins TRBV12-3 or TRBV12-4 to TRBJ2-5, with a tentative D call TRBD1 (6 bases). V lost 6 bases and J lost 1, with 12 bases in between. The CDR3 runs 14 residues. CDR3: CASSRGQIQETQYF. The CDR3 DNA is TGTGCCAGCAGCCGAGGACAGATCCAAGAGACCCAGTACTTC.

The genes are TRBV20-1 and TRBJ2-5; the D gene is possibly TRBD1 (7 bases). The length of the CDR3 is 15 residues. Germline CDR1 DFQATT, CDR2 SNEGSKA (reference sequence). V lost 1 base and J 5 bases, leaving 17 bases between the germline ends. This CDR3 reads CSARVWRGQRETQYF. In DNA, the CDR3 is TGCAGTGCTAGAGTATGGAGGGGGCAAAGGGAGACCCAGTACTTC.

The V call is TRBV2, the J call TRBJ2-7; D may be TRBD1 or TRBD2 (5 bases each). The V end was cut by 5 bases, the J end by 3 bases, with 14 bases between. Looked up from germline, CDR1 is SNHLY and CDR2 is FYNNEI. The CDR3 length is 14 residues. Here the CDR3 reads CASSTIDGGYEQYF. The CDR3 DNA sequence: TGTGCCAGCAGTACAATCGATGGGGGCTACGAGCAGTACTTC.

The chain joins TRBV28 to TRBJ1-1; D gene unclear. Germline lookup yields CDR1 MDHEN and CDR2 SYDVKM. V lost 3 bases and J lost 5, with 10 bases in between. The length of the CDR3 is 13 residues. The CDR3 is CASSLGLRTEAFF. CDR3 DNA: TGTGCCAGCAGTTTGGGTCTGAGGACTGAAGCTTTCTTT.

V usage is TRBV5-5 and J usage is TRBJ1-2; D remains unclear. CDR3 length: 13 amino acids. CDR1 and CDR2 (germline): SGHKS, YYEKEE (reference sequence). V dropped 4 bases and J dropped 5 bases, with 12 bases sitting between them. The CDR3 spells CASSRDGGYGYTF. CDR3 coding DNA: TGTGCCAGCAGCAGAGACGGAGGTTATGGCTACACCTTC.

This clonotype occurred a few times. The chain is built from TRBV6-2 or TRBV6-3 and TRBJ2-1; D is uncertain. The germline CDR1 and CDR2 sequences are MNHEY and SVGEGT. V lost 6 bases to trimming and J lost 7 bases, with 10 bases between them. The CDR3 loop spans 12 amino acids. CDR3 amino acids: CASSNQVNEQFF. The CDR3 DNA reads TGTGCCAGCAGCAACCAGGTTAATGAGCAGTTCTTC.

The V call is TRBV7-2, the J call TRBJ2-3, with TRBD2 matching over 13 bases. The CDR3 is 16 amino acids. V was pared by 5 bases and J by 6 bases, with 8 bases of the junction left unmatched. Germline-derived CDR1 and CDR2 are SGHTA and FQGNSA. This CDR3 is CASSPGLAGATDTQYF. Written as DNA, the CDR3 is TGTGCCAGCAGCCCAGGACTAGCGGGGGCCACGGATACGCAGTATTTT.

This clonotype was detected ten times or more. The chain couples TRBV15 to TRBJ2-1; TRBD2 might be the D (5 bases). Germline V gene sequence: CDR1 LNHNV, CDR2 YYDKDF (reference sequence). The CDR3 is made up of 16 amino acids. Trimming cost V 0 bases and J 4 bases, with 13 bases left between them. CDR3 nucleotide sequence: TGTGCCACCAGCAGAGATTCGGCGGGCAAGTACAATGAGCAGTTCTTC. The encoded protein is CATSRDSAGKYNEQFF.

This clonotype was seen a few times. The genes are TRBV9 and TRBJ2-6; D remains ambiguous. CDR3 length: 16 residues. V was shortened by 0 bases and J by 2 bases, with 9 bases between the two germline ends. Germline V CDR1 and CDR2: SGDLS, YYNGEE. The CDR3 protein is CASSVARTAGANVLTF. The CDR3 DNA sequence: TGTGCCAGCAGCGTAGCTAGGACCGCTGGGGCCAACGTCCTGACTTTC. Full variable domain (missing parts from reference TRBV9 and TRBJ2-6): DSGVTQTPKHLITATGQRVTLRCSPRSGDLSVYWYQQSLDQGLQFLIQYYNGEERAKGNILERFSAQQFPDLHSELNLSSLELGDSALYFCASSVARTAGANVLTFGAGSRLTVL.

The chain uses TRBV9 and TRBJ2-2; weak D call: TRBD1 (6 bases). CDR3 length equals 16 residues. Trimming removed 0 bases from V and 2 bases from J, with 11 bases in between. The germline gives CDR1 SGDLS, CDR2 YYNGEE. CDR3 DNA: TGTGCCAGCAGCGTAGATCCAGGGGTCAACACCGGGGAGCTGTTTTTT. Translation: CASSVDPGVNTGELFF. Drawing the rest from reference TRBV9 and TRBJ2-2, the complete variable domain is DSGVTQTPKHLITATGQRVTLRCSPRSGDLSVYWYQQSLDQGLQFLIQYYNGEERAKGNILERFSAQQFPDLHSELNLSSLELGDSALYFCASSVDPGVNTGELFFGEGSRLTVL.

The V and J genes are TRBV7-9 and TRBJ1-3; D is possibly TRBD1 (5 bases). Looked up from germline, CDR1 is SEHNR and CDR2 is FQNEAQ (reference sequence). There are 17 residues in the CDR3. V was trimmed by 1 base and J by 5 bases, leaving 18 bases between them. The CDR3 sequence is CASSLEVVALGRNTIYF. The DNA of the CDR3 is TGTGCCAGCAGCTTAGAGGTTGTAGCTCTGGGGCGAAACACCATATATTTT.

The chain employs TRBV7-2 and TRBJ2-5, with 7 positions matching TRBD2. With the DNA end fitting TRBJ2-1 better, the J assignment may be wrong. The CDR3 length is 17 residues. Germline V gives CDR1 SGHTA, CDR2 FQGNSA. This CDR3 reads CASSFPLAGRRYNEQFF. CDR3 coding DNA: TGTGCCAGCAGCTTCCCCTTAGCGGGTCGCAGGTACAATGAGCAGTTCTTC.

The chain links TRBV12-3 or TRBV12-4 to TRBJ2-1; 7 bases are shared with TRBD2. The V and J ends lost 6 bases and 7 bases, in that order; junction bases with no gene match: 9. The length of the CDR3 is 14 residues. CDR3 DNA: TGTGCCAGCAGACCCTCCCTACTAGCGAATGAGCAGTTCTTC. This encodes CASRPSLLANEQFF.

In this sample, this clonotype turned up many times. V is TRBV18 and J is TRBJ2-3; D perhaps matches TRBD2 (6 bases). The CDR3 extends over 15 amino acids. V lost 3 bases and J lost 5, with 15 bases in between. CDR1 is KGHSH, CDR2 LQKENI, per germline. CDR3 bases: TGTGCCAGCTCACCGGTCGGGGGAGAGGGAGATACGCAGTATTTT. Translating gives CASSPVGGEGDTQYF.

At least ten counts were recorded for this clonotype. V is TRBV7-8 and J is TRBJ2-5, with D maybe TRBD2 (5 bases). Trimming pared 1 base from V and 5 bases from J, leaving 8 bases between. Germline values: CDR1 SGHVS, CDR2 FQNEAQ. The CDR3 covers 13 residues. For the CDR3, the DNA is TGTGCCAGCAGCTTAGTTCCGGGGGAGACCCAGTACTTC. Protein product: CASSLVPGETQYF.

This clonotype was counted only a few times. Germline and junction disagree at one end, which may indicate a read error. The chain joins TRBV12-3 or TRBV12-4 to TRBJ2-5; tentative D call: TRBD1 (5 bases). The CDR3 consists of 12 residues. CDR3 sequence reads: CASTLGAQTLIF. CDR3 nucleotides: TGTGCCAGCACCCTTGGGGCACAGACTCTAATCTTC.

This clonotype has only a few counts. The J gene is TRBJ2-4, the V gene TRBV7-2; 7 nucleotides match TRBD2. The V gene's germline CDR1 is SGHTA and CDR2 FQGNSA. The CDR3 spans 12 residues. The J segment lost 9 bases and the V segment lost 5 bases, leaving 4 bases of the junction unmatched. The CDR3 is CASSTERGIQYF. The DNA of the CDR3 is TGTGCCAGCAGCACGGAGCGGGGCATTCAGTACTTC. Complete variable domain (other parts from reference TRBV7-2 and TRBJ2-4): GAGVSQSPSNKVTEKGKDVELRCDPISGHTALYWYRQSLGQGLEFLIYFQGNSAPDKSGLPSDRFSAERTGGSVSTLTIQRTQQEDSAVYLCASSTERGIQYFGAGTRLSVL.

This clonotype was counted many times. The chain couples TRBV28 to TRBJ2-1; D remains ambiguous. CDR3 length: 14 residues. Germline loops: CDR1 MDHEN, CDR2 SYDVKM. Trimming shortened V by 5 bases and J by 1 base, and 9 bases separated the two germline ends. DNA of the CDR3: TGTGCCAGCAGTGCGCTTTGGTCCTACAATGAGCAGTTCTTC. Translated: CASSALWSYNEQFF.

This clonotype has just a few counts. The junction departs from the called germline gene at one end, perhaps through a read error. The chain employs TRBV12-3 or TRBV12-4 and TRBJ2-3; possible D gene TRBD2, 6 bases. This CDR3 contains 15 residues. CDR3 loop: CASSLDREPTDMQYF. DNA for the CDR3: TGTGCCAGCAGTTTAGACCGGGAGCCCACAGATATGCAGTATTTT.